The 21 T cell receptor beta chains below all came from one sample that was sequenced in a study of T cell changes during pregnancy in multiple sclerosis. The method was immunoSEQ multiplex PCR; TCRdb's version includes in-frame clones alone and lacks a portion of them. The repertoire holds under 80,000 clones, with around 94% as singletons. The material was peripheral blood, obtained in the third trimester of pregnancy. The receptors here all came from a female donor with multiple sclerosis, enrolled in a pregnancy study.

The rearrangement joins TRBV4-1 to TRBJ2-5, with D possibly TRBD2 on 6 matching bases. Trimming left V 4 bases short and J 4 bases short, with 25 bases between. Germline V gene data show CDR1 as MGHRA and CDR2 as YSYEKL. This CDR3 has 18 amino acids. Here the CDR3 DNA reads TGCGCCAGCAGCCCCCCCAGTGGGGCGGGCGGGGTCCTAGAGACCCAGTACTTC. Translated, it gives CASSPPSGAGGVLETQYF.

The CDR3 protein is CASSEKWGGPDTQYF. In nucleotides, the CDR3 is TGTGCCAGCAGTGAAAAATGGGGGGGCCCAGATACGCAGTATTTT. The J gene is TRBJ2-3, the V gene TRBV25-1; perhaps TRBD2 as D (7 bases). Per the germline V gene, CDR1 is MGHDK and CDR2 is SYGVNS. The CDR3 is made up of 15 amino acids. V was clipped by 2 bases and J by 4 bases, with 13 bases between them. Supplemented by reference TRBV25-1 and TRBJ2-3, the full variable domain reads EADIYQTPRYLVIGTGKKITLECSQTMGHDKMYWYQQDPGMELHLIHYSYGVNSTEKGDLSSESTVSRIRTEHFPLTLESARPSHTSQYLCASSEKWGGPDTQYFGPGTRLTVL.

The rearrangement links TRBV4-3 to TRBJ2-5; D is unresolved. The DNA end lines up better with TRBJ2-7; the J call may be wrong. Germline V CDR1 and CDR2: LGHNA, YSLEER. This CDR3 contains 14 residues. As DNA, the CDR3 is TGCGCCAGCAGCCAAGATGTCGTTTCCTACGAGCAGTACTTC. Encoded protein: CASSQDVVSYEQYF.

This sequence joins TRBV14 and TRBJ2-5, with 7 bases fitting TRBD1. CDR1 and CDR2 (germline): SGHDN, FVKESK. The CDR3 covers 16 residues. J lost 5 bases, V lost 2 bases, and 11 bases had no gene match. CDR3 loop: CASSQTQGISTETQYF. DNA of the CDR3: TGTGCCAGCAGCCAAACACAGGGGATTTCTACCGAGACCCAGTACTTC.

CDR3 residues: CASSVTGIGSPLHF. In nucleotides, the CDR3 is TGTGCCAGCAGCGTCACAGGAATAGGCTCACCCCTCCACTTT. The chain employs TRBV9 and TRBJ1-6, with D possibly matching TRBD1 (5 bases). Germline V lookup: CDR1 SGDLS, CDR2 YYNGEE. The CDR3 contains 14 residues. V was shortened by 2 bases and J by 10 bases, with 13 bases between the two germline ends.

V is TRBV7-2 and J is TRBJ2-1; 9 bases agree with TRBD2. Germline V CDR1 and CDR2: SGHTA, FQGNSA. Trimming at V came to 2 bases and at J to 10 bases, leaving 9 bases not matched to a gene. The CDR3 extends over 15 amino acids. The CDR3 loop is CASSLRRGGGGEQFF. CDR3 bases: TGTGCCAGCAGCTTACGGCGGGGGGGCGGTGGCGAGCAGTTCTTC.

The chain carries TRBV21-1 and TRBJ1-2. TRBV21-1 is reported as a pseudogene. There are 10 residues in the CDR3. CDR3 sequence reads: CATGGNGYTF. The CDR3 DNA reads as TGTGCCACGGGAGGGAACGGCTACACCTTC.

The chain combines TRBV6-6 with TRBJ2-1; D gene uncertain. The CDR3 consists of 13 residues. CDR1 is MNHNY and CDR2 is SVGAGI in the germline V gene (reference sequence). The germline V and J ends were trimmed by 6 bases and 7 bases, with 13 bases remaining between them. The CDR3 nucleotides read TGTGCCAGCAGCCCGTCTCTAAGAAATGAGCAGTTCTTC. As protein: CASSPSLRNEQFF.

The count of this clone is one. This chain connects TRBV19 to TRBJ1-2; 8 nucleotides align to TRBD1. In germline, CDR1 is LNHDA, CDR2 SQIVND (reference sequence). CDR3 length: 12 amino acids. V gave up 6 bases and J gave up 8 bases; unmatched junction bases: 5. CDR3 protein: CASSLAGGGYTF. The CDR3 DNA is TGTGCCAGTAGCTTGGCAGGGGGCGGCTACACCTTC.

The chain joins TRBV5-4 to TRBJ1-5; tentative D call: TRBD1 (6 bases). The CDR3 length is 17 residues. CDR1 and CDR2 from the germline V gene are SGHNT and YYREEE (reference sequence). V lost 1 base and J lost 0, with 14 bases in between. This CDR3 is CASSLWQGTNSNQPQHF. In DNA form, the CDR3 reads TGTGCCAGCAGCTTGTGGCAGGGGACAAATAGCAATCAGCCCCAGCATTTT. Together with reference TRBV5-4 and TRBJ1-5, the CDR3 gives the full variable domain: ETGVTQSPTHLIKTRGQQVTLRCSSQSGHNTVSWYQQALGQGPQFIFQYYREEENGRGNFPPRFSGLQFPNYSSELNVNALELDDSALYLCASSLWQGTNSNQPQHFGDGTRLSIL.

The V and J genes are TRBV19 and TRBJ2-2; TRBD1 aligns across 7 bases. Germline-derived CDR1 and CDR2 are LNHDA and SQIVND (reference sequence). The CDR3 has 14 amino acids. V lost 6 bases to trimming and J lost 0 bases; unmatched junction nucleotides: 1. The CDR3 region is CASSGTANTGELFF. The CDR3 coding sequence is TGTGCCAGTAGCGGGACAGCGAACACCGGGGAGCTGTTTTTT.

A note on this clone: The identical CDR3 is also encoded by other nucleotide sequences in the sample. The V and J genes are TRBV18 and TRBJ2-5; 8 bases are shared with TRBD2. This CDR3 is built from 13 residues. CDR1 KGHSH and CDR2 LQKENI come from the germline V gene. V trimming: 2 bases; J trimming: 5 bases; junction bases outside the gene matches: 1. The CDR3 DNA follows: TGTGCCAGCTCACCAGGCGGGGGGGAGACCCAGTACTTC. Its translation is CASSPGGGETQYF.

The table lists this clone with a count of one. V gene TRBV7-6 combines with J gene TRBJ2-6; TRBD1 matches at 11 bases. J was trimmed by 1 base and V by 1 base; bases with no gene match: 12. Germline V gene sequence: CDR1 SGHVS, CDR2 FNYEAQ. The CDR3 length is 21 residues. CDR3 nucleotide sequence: TGTGCCAGCAGCTTAGGCTGGTCCGCCGGGACAGGGGGTTCTGGGGCCAACGTCCTGACTTTC. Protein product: CASSLGWSAGTGGSGANVLTF.

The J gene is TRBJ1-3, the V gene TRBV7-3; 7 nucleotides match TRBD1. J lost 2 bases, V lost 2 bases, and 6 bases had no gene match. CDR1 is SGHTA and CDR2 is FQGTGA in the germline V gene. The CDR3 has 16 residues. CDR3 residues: CASSLGPGGTGNTIYF. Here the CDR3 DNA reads TGTGCCAGCAGCTTAGGTCCAGGGGGGACTGGAAACACCATATATTTT.

Here the CDR3 DNA reads TGTGCCAGCAGCTCGGCCGGGACAGGCAATGAGCAGTTCTTC. Residues: CASSSAGTGNEQFF. The genes are TRBV7-3 and TRBJ2-1; TRBD1 aligns across 8 bases. The CDR3 runs to 14 residues. V shed 4 bases, J shed 6 bases, and the junction held 5 bases outside the gene matches. The germline V gene encodes CDR1 SGHTA and CDR2 FQGTGA.

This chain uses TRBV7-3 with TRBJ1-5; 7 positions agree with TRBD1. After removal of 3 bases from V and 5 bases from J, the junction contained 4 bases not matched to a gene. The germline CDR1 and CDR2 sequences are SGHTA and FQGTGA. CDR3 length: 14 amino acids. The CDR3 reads CASSLTGWDQPQHF. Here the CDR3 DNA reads TGTGCCAGCAGCTTGACAGGGTGGGATCAGCCCCAGCATTTT.

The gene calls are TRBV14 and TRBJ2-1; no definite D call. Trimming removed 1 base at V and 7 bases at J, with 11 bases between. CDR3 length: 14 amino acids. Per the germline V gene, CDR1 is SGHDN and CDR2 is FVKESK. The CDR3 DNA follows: TGTGCCAGCAGCCAAGTTCTCCCGGGTAATGAGCAGTTCTTC. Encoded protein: CASSQVLPGNEQFF.

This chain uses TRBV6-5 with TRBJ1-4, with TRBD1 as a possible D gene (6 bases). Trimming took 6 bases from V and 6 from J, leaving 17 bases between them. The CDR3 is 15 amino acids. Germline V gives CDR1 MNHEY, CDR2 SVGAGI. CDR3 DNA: TGTGCCAGCAGGCGCAGCGGGACACCCGATGAAAAACTGTTTTTT. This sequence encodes CASRRSGTPDEKLFF.

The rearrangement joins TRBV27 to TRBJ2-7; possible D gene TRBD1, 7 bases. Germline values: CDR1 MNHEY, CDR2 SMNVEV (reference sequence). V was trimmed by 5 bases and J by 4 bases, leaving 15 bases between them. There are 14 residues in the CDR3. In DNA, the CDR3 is TGTGCCAGCAGTGCCGGAGGGGGCGCGTACGAGCAGTACTTC. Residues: CASSAGGGAYEQYF.

The DNA for the CDR3 is TGTGCCAGCAGCTTGACGGGGTCCTACACAGATACGCAGTATTTT. Amino acid sequence: CASSLTGSYTDTQYF. The chain joins TRBV11-2 to TRBJ2-3; perhaps TRBD2 as D (5 bases). V was clipped by 3 bases and J by 2 bases, with 12 bases between them. Looked up from germline, CDR1 is SGHAT and CDR2 is FQNNGV. The CDR3 runs 15 residues. The variable domain in full, with the rest retrieved from reference TRBV11-2 and TRBJ2-3, is EAGVAQSPRYKIIEKRQSVAFWCNPISGHATLYWYQQILGQGPKLLIQFQNNGVVDDSQLPKDRFSAERLKGVDSTLKIQPAKLEDSAVYLCASSLTGSYTDTQYFGPGTRLTVL.

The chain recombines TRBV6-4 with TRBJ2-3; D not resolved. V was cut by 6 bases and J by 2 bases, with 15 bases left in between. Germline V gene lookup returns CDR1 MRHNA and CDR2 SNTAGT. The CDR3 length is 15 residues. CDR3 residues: CASRKTVEVTDTQYF. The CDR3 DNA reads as TGTGCCAGCAGGAAAACTGTAGAGGTCACAGATACGCAGTATTTT.